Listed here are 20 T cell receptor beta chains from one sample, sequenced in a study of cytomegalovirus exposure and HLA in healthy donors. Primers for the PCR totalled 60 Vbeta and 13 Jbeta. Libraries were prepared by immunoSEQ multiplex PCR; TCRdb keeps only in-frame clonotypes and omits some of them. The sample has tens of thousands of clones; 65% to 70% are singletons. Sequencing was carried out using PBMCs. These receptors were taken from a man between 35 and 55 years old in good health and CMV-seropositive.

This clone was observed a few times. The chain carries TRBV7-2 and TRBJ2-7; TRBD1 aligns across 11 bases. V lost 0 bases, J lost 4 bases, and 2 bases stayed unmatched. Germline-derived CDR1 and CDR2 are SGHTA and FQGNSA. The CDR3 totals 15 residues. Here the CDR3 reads CASSLAGQGEYEQYF. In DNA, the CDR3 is TGTGCCAGCAGCTTAGCGGGACAGGGGGAGTACGAGCAGTACTTC.

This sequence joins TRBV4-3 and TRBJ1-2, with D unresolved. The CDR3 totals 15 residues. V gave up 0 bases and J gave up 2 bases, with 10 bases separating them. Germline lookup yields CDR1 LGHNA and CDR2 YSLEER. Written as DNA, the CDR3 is TGCGCCAGCAGCCAAGATGTTAAGGAGAACTATGGCTACACCTTC. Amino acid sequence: CASSQDVKENYGYTF.

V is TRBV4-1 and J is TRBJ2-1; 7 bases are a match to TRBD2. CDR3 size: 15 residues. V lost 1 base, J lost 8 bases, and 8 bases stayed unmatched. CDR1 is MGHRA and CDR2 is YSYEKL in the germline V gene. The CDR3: CASSQAGTNVDEQFF. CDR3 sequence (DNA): TGCGCCAGCAGCCAAGCGGGGACTAACGTCGATGAGCAGTTCTTC.

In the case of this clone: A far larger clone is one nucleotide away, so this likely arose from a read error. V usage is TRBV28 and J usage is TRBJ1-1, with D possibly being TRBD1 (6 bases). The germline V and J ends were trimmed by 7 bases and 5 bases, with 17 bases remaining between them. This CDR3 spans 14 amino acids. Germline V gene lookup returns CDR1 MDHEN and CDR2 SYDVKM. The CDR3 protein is CASKSGGGGTEAFF. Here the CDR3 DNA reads TGTGCCAGCAAGTCCGGGGGAGGGGGGACTGAAGCTTTCTTT.

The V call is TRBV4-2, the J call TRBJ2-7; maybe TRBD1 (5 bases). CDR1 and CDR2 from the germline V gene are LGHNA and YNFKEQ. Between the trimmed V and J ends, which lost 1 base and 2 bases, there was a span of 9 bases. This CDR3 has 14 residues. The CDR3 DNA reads TGTGCCAGCAGCCAAGGGGGCCCAGCCTACGAGCAGTACTTC. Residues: CASSQGGPAYEQYF.

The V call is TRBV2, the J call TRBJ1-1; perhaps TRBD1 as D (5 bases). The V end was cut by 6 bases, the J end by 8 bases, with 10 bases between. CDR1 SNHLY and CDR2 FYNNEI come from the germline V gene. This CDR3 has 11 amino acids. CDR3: CASSRQREAFF. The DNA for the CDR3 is TGTGCCAGCAGCCGACAGAGAGAAGCTTTCTTT.

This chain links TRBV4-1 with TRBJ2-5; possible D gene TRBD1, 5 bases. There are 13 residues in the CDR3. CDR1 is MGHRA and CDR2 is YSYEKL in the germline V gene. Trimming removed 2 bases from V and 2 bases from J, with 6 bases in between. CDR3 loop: CASSQPGQETQYF. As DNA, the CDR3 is TGCGCCAGCAGCCAACCAGGGCAAGAGACCCAGTACTTC.

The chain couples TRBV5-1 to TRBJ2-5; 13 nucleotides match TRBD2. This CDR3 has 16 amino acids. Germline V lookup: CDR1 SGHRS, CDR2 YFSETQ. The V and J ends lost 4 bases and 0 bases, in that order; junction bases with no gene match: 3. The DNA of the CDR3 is TGCGCCAGCAGCGGGACTAGCGGGGCAAACCAAGAGACCCAGTACTTC. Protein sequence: CASSGTSGANQETQYF.

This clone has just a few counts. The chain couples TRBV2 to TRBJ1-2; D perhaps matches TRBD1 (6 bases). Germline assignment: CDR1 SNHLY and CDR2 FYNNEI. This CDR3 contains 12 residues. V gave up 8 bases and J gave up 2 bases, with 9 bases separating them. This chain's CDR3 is CASDRNNYGYTF. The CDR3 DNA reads TGTGCCAGCGACAGGAACAACTATGGCTACACCTTC.

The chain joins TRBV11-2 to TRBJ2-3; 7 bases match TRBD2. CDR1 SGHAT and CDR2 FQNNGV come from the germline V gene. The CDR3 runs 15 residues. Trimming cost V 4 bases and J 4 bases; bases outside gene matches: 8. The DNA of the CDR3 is TGTGCCAGCAGCTCAATACGCGGGGGAGCAGATACGCAGTATTTT. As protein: CASSSIRGGADTQYF.

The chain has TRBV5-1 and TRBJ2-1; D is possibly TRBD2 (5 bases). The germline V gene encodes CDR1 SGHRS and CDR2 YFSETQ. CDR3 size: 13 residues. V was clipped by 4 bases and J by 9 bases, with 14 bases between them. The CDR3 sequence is CASSLAVSGEQFF. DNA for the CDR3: TGCGCCAGCAGCCTCGCGGTGAGCGGTGAGCAGTTCTTC.

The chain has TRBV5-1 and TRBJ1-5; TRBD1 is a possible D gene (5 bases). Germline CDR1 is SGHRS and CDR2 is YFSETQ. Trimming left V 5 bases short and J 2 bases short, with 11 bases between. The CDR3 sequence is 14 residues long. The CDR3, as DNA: TGCGCCAGCAGGGAGGGGAGTGGCAATCAGCCCCAGCATTTT. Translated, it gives CASREGSGNQPQHF. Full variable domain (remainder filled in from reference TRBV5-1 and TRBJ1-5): KAGVTQTPRYLIKTRGQQVTLSCSPISGHRSVSWYQQTPGQGLQFLFEYFSETQRNKGNFPGRFSGRQFSNSRSEMNVSTLELGDSALYLCASREGSGNQPQHFGDGTRLSIL.

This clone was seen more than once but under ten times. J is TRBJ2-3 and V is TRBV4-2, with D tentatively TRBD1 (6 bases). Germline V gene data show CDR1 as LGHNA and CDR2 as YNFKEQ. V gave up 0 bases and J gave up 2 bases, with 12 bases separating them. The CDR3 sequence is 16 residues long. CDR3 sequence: CASSQDGGPYTDTQYF. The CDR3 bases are TGTGCCAGCAGCCAAGATGGGGGCCCCTACACAGATACGCAGTATTTT.

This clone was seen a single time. In DNA form, the CDR3 reads TGTGCCAGCTCCCGAGGACAGTCGCAAATCAGTCAGCCCCAGCATTTT. Amino acids: CASSRGQSQISQPQHF. The V and J genes are TRBV18 and TRBJ1-5; the D gene is possibly TRBD1 (6 bases). Trimming took off 6 bases at V and 6 bases at J, with 21 bases between the two ends. CDR1 and CDR2 from the germline V gene are KGHSH and LQKENI. The CDR3 is 16 amino acids. The whole variable domain, filled in from reference TRBV18 and TRBJ1-5, reads NAGVMQNPRHLVRRRGQEARLRCSPMKGHSHVYWYRQLPEEGLKFMVYLQKENIIDESGMPKERFSAEFPKEGPSILRIQQVVRGDSAAYFCASSRGQSQISQPQHFGDGTRLSIL.

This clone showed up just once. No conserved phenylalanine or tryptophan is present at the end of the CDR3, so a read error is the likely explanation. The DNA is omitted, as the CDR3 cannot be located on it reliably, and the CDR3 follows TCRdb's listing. CDR3 sequence reads: CASSLAGEKLV. The genes are TRBV5-6 and TRBJ1-1; the D call of TRBD1 is as the table states it, not checked on the DNA. Per germline, CDR1 SGHDT and CDR2 YYEEEE. The CDR3 has 11 residues if both end residues are counted.

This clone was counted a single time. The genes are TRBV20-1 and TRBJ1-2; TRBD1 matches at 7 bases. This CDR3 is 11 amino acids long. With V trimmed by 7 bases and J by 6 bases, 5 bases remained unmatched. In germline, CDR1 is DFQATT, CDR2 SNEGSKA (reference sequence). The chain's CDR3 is CSVATGNGYTF. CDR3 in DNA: TGCAGTGTCGCGACAGGGAATGGCTACACCTTC.

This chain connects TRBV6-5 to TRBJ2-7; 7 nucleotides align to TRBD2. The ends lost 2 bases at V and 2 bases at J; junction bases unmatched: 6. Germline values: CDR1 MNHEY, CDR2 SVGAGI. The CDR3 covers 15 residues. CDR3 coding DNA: TGTGCCAGCAGTTACGTCGCGGGGGTAGCCTACGAGCAGTACTTC. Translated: CASSYVAGVAYEQYF.

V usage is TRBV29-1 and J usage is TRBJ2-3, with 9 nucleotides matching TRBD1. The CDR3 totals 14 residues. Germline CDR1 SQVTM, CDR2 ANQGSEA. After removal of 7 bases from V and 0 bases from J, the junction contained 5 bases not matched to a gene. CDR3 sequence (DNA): TGCAGCGGGACCGGGACAGGGAGCACAGATACGCAGTATTTT. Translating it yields CSGTGTGSTDTQYF.

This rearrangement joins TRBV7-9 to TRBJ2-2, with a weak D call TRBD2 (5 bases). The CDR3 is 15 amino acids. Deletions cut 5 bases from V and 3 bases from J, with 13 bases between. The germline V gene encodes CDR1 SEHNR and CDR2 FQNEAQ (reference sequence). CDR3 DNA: TGTGCCAGCAGCGCACCGGGGTGGGACACCGGGGAGCTGTTTTTT. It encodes CASSAPGWDTGELFF. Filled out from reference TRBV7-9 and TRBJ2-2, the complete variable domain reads DTGVSQNPRHKITKRGQNVTFRCDPISEHNRLYWYRQTLGQGPEFLTYFQNEAQLEKSRLLSDRFSAERPKGSFSTLEIQRTEQGDSAMYLCASSAPGWDTGELFFGEGSRLTVL.

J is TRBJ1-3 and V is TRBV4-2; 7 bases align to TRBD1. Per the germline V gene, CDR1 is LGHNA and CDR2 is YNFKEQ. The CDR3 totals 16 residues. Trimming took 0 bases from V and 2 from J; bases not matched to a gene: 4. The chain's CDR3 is CASSQDRGMAGNTIYF. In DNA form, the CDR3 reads TGTGCCAGCAGCCAAGACAGGGGGATGGCTGGAAACACCATATATTTT.